One and the same sample provided the 8 T cell receptor beta chains below, sequenced in a study of T cells in Graves' hyperthyroidism and ophthalmopathy. The investigators amplified TCR beta CDR3 regions from RNA transcripts. The primer set for the first-round RT-PCR of the TCR CDR3 was HTBI. TCRdb redid the calling of the multiplex PCR reads with MiXCR, one entry per CDR3 protein. This table holds 550,000 to 700,000 distinct CDR3 sequences, just over 45% found once. The specimen was peripheral blood or thyroid tissue (not recorded which). The receptors were gathered from an adult woman with Graves' disease, either hyperthyroidism or ophthalmopathy (not recorded which).

Many counts were recorded for this clonotype. This chain uses TRBV7-9 with TRBJ2-6; tentative D call: TRBD1 (5 bases). Germline V gene data show CDR1 as SEHNR and CDR2 as FQNEAQ (reference sequence). There are 16 residues in the CDR3. V was pared by 7 bases and J by 0 bases, with 13 bases between. The CDR3 loop reads CASNKGYDSGANVLTF. The CDR3, as DNA: TGTGCCAGCAATAAGGGGTACGACTCTGGGGCCAACGTCCTGACTTTC.

This chain connects TRBV10-3 to TRBJ2-5; TRBD1 or TRBD2 may be the D gene (5 bases each). Trimming pared 2 bases from V and 5 bases from J, leaving 15 bases between. From germline, CDR1 is ENHRY and CDR2 SYGVKD. This CDR3 comprises 15 residues. This CDR3 is CAISEEGSFGETQYF. The CDR3 DNA is TGTGCCATCAGTGAGGAGGGGAGTTTTGGTGAGACCCAGTACTTC.

Remarks on this clonotype: This CDR3 fails to terminate in the conserved phenylalanine or tryptophan, so it likely reflects a read error. The chain links TRBV29-1 to TRBJ2-7; TRBD1 aligns across 9 bases. Germline V gene data show CDR1 as SQVTM and CDR2 as ANQGSEA. CDR3 length: 12 amino acids. V shed 5 bases and J 2 bases; nucleotides not matched to a gene: 1. CDR3: CSVRQGAYEQYS. The CDR3 DNA is TGCAGCGTTAGACAGGGGGCCTACGAGCAGTACTCC.

This chain joins TRBV7-2 and TRBJ2-5; perhaps TRBD1 as D (5 bases). Trimming left V 8 bases short and J 1 base short, with 8 bases between. The CDR3 spans 12 residues. CDR1 and CDR2 from the germline V gene are SGHTA and FQGNSA. The CDR3 bases are TGTGCCAGCGGCAGGGTCCAAGAGACCCAGTACTTC. As protein: CASGRVQETQYF.

This chain links TRBV11-2 with TRBJ1-3; 7 nucleotides align to TRBD1. From germline, CDR1 is SGHAT and CDR2 FQNNGV. V was clipped by 1 base and J by 7 bases; unmatched bases: 1. The CDR3 runs 13 residues. CDR3 region: CASSLARGNTIYF. The CDR3 nucleotides are TGTGCCAGCAGCTTAGCCAGGGGGAACACCATATATTTT. The full variable domain, rest sourced from reference TRBV11-2 and TRBJ1-3, is EAGVAQSPRYKIIEKRQSVAFWCNPISGHATLYWYQQILGQGPKLLIQFQNNGVVDDSQLPKDRFSAERLKGVDSTLKIQPAKLEDSAVYLCASSLARGNTIYFGEGSWLTVV.

J is TRBJ1-6 and V is TRBV5-1; 10 nucleotides agree with TRBD1. After removal of 4 bases from V and 7 bases from J, the junction contained 5 bases not matched to a gene. The CDR3 runs 15 residues. The germline CDR1 and CDR2 sequences are SGHRS and YFSETQ. CDR3 in DNA: TGCGCCAGCAGCGAATCGGGACAGGGGAATTCACCCCTCCACTTT. It is translated as CASSESGQGNSPLHF.

Only one count was recorded for this clonotype. At one end, the junction sequence differs from germline, possibly due to a read error. CDR3 amino acids: CANSGANNSPLHF. The CDR3 coding sequence is TGTGCAAACTCCGGGGCCAATAATTCACCCCTCCATTTT. The chain joins TRBV2 to TRBJ1-6; D might be TRBD1 (5 bases). Germline V gene lookup returns CDR1 SNHLY and CDR2 FYNNEI. The CDR3 is made up of 13 amino acids.

V gene TRBV10-3 combines with J gene TRBJ2-1; maybe TRBD2 (6 bases). CDR1 is ENHRY, CDR2 SYGVKD, per germline. The V end lost 4 bases, the J end lost 12 bases, and 22 bases lay between the germline ends. The length of the CDR3 is 15 residues. The CDR3 bases are TGTGCCATCAGTGGAGGGGACTTCTCCTCAGATACGCAGTTCTTC. This encodes CAISGGDFSSDTQFF.